The 13 T cell receptor beta chains given below trace back to one sample, sequenced in a study of blood T cell repertoires in COVID-19. Produced via immunoSEQ multiplex PCR; TCRdb's table is partial and in-frame only. Among about 230,000 clones listed, roughly four fifths were seen once. The sequencing input was peripheral blood. The receptors come from a man in his fifties or sixties with active or convalescent COVID-19.

J is TRBJ2-5 and V is TRBV7-9; TRBD2 might be the D (5 bases). Per the germline V gene, CDR1 is SEHNR and CDR2 is FQNEAQ (reference sequence). The CDR3 sequence is 12 residues long. The V end lost 7 bases, the J end lost 4 bases, and 10 bases lay between the germline ends. CDR3 residues: CASTPGGETQYF. The DNA of the CDR3 is TGTGCCAGCACCCCAGGAGGAGAGACCCAGTACTTC.

V gene TRBV2 combines with J gene TRBJ1-2; D may be TRBD1 (5 bases). CDR1 is SNHLY, CDR2 FYNNEI, per germline. The CDR3 length is 14 residues. The germline V and J ends were trimmed by 5 bases and 5 bases, with 15 bases remaining between them. The chain's CDR3 is CASSTSLGEYGYTF. Written as DNA, the CDR3 is TGTGCCAGCAGTACTTCCTTAGGGGAATATGGCTACACCTTC.

The chain couples TRBV7-9 to TRBJ1-5; D is uncertain. Germline V gives CDR1 SEHNR, CDR2 FQNEAQ (reference sequence). The V gene lost 1 base and the J gene lost 1 base, with 11 bases spanning the gap. This CDR3 is built from 16 residues. CDR3: CASSLGGSASNQPQHF. For the CDR3, the DNA is TGTGCCAGCAGCTTAGGAGGGTCAGCGAGCAATCAGCCCCAGCATTTT.

The chain carries TRBV2 and TRBJ1-4; TRBD1 is a possible D gene (5 bases). This CDR3 has 13 residues. The germline V gene has CDR1 SNHLY and CDR2 FYNNEI. Deletions cut 8 bases from V and 8 bases from J, with 15 bases between. CDR3 region: CASGGDGREKLFF. CDR3 DNA sequence: TGTGCCAGCGGCGGGGACGGGAGGGAAAAACTGTTTTTT.

This clone was observed a handful of times. This chain links TRBV7-2 with TRBJ2-3; 7 bases agree with TRBD2. The CDR3 runs 14 residues. CDR1 is SGHTA and CDR2 is FQGNSA in the germline V gene. V shed 5 bases and J 8 bases; nucleotides not matched to a gene: 10. CDR3 residues: CASSRLSGEGTQYF. The CDR3 nucleotides are TGTGCCAGCAGCCGCTTGAGCGGGGAAGGTACGCAGTATTTT.

The genes are TRBV30 and TRBJ2-7; 8 nucleotides line up with TRBD1. Trimming cost V 0 bases and J 3 bases; bases outside gene matches: 7. Per germline, CDR1 GTSNPN and CDR2 SVGIG (reference sequence). The CDR3 contains 15 residues. The CDR3 DNA reads as TGTGCCTGGAGTGTCCAGGGCAGGGGGCTCTACGAGCAGTACTTC. Protein product: CAWSVQGRGLYEQYF.

This clone was recorded only once. The CDR3 spells CASSSIPGMLYNEQFF. The CDR3 DNA reads TGTGCCAGCAGCTCCATTCCCGGGATGCTATACAATGAGCAGTTCTTC. The rearrangement links TRBV7-3 to TRBJ2-1, with D perhaps TRBD2 (5 bases). The germline V and J ends were trimmed by 4 bases and 4 bases, with 17 bases remaining between them. Germline CDR1 SGHTA, CDR2 FQGTGA. CDR3 length equals 16 residues.

The J gene is TRBJ1-5, the V gene TRBV3-1 (or the pseudogene TRBV3-2); TRBD1 matches at 7 bases. The CDR3 is 15 residues long. Germline trimming cut 4 bases from V and 7 bases from J; bases unmatched to any gene: 10. Germline assignment: CDR1 LGHDT and CDR2 YNNKEL (reference sequence). CDR3 loop: CASSRRDSLGQPQHF. DNA for the CDR3: TGTGCCAGCAGCCGGCGGGACAGCCTCGGACAGCCCCAGCATTTT.

The chain is built from TRBV27 and TRBJ1-2; 9 bases are a match to TRBD1. This CDR3 has 15 amino acids. V dropped 6 bases and J dropped 4; count of bases not matched to a gene: 9. The germline gives CDR1 MNHEY, CDR2 SMNVEV (reference sequence). The CDR3 is CASRRPGQGFYGYTF. The CDR3 DNA sequence: TGTGCCAGCAGACGACCGGGACAGGGATTCTATGGCTACACCTTC.

The rearrangement links TRBV18 to TRBJ2-3, with 7 bases aligning to TRBD2. The ends lost 3 bases at V and 4 bases at J; junction bases unmatched: 7. The CDR3 loop spans 15 amino acids. CDR1 is KGHSH, CDR2 LQKENI, per germline. This CDR3 is CASSPLTTSPDTQYF. CDR3 nucleotides: TGTGCCAGCTCACCTCTAACGACTAGCCCAGATACGCAGTATTTT.

The chain links TRBV11-2 to TRBJ2-7; 8 bases match TRBD1. The CDR3 consists of 14 residues. Germline CDR1 and CDR2: SGHAT and FQNNGV. V trimming: 4 bases; J trimming: 2 bases; junction bases outside the gene matches: 4. DNA of the CDR3: TGTGCCAGCAGCTCTTACAGGGGGGCCTACGAGCAGTACTTC. Its protein product is CASSSYRGAYEQYF.

This chain uses TRBV15 with TRBJ2-2; weak D call: TRBD2 (5 bases). Trimming took 3 bases from V and 3 from J, leaving 17 bases between them. This CDR3 contains 17 residues. CDR1 and CDR2 from the germline V gene are LNHNV and YYDKDF (reference sequence). Written as DNA, the CDR3 is TGTGCCACCAGCAGGGTACTAAGGGAGCTCGACACCGGGGAGCTGTTTTTT. It specifies CATSRVLRELDTGELFF.

This chain uses TRBV7-8 with TRBJ2-3, with unresolved D. Per the germline V gene, CDR1 is SGHVS and CDR2 is FQNEAQ. The CDR3 contains 15 residues. V was cut by 3 bases and J by 0 bases, with 10 bases left in between. The CDR3 protein is CASSLWQRSTDTQYF. CDR3 DNA: TGTGCCAGCAGCTTGTGGCAGCGAAGCACAGATACGCAGTATTTT.